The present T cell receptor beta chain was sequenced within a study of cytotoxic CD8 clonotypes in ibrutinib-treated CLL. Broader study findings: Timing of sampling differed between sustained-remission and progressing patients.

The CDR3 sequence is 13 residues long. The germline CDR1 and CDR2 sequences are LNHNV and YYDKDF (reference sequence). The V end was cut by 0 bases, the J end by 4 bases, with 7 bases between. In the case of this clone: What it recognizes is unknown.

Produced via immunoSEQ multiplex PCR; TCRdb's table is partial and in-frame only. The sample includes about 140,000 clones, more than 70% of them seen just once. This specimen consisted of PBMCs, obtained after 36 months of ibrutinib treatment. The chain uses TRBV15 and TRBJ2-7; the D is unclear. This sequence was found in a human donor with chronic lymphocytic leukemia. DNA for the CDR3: TGTGCCACCAGCAGAGATCTGGGGTACGAGCAGTACTTC. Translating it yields CATSRDLGYEQYF.